This T cell receptor (beta chain) originates from a study of cytomegalovirus exposure and HLA in healthy donors. Germline V gene data show CDR1 as SGHTS and CDR2 as YDEGEE. CDR3 length: 17 amino acids. V lost 3 bases, J lost 4 bases, and 20 bases lay in between. Some clones are missing from TCRdb's copy, which holds only in-frame ones; the method was immunoSEQ multiplex PCR. This repertoire shows roughly 280,000 clones, about 86% found once; its top ten account for around 1%. Comments on this clone: Its target is unknown.

Findings of the study overall: There were under 200 TCR beta chains listed as cytomegalovirus-associated. According to a subsequent analysis, TCR clusters from the first cohort were inclined to appear together in the 100 to 150 validation repertoires.

The chain employs TRBV5-8 and TRBJ1-5; TRBD1 might be the D (6 bases). The clonotype comes from a woman aged 18-29 years in good health and CMV-seronegative. The material sequenced was PBMCs. In nucleotides, the CDR3 is TGTGCCAGCAGCTCAACTCTAATCGGACAGTTTAATCAGCCCCAGCATTTT. Its translation is CASSSTLIGQFNQPQHF. Based on the CDR3 plus reference TRBV5-8 and TRBJ1-5, the full variable domain is EAGVTQSPTHLIKTRGQQATLRCSPISGHTSVYWYQQALGLGLQFLLWYDEGEERNRGNFPPRFSGRQFPNYSSELNVNALELEDSALYLCASSSTLIGQFNQPQHFGDGTRLSIL.